This TCR beta chain emerged from a study of T-cell memory formation after mild COVID-19. TCRdb re-analysed the 5' RACE reads in MiXCR, keeping a single row per CDR3 protein. The top ten hold around 13% of the sample, which has roughly 500,000 distinct CDR3 sequences, approximately 20% seen once. Source material: PBMCs or a T cell subset sorted from them (not recorded which). The source is an adult woman who had mild COVID-19 (a few samples of this study predate the infection). Cell type and time point are not known.

This CDR3 is CASSLALGVSYEQYF. The CDR3 DNA sequence: TGTGCCAGCAGCTTAGCCCTAGGAGTTTCCTACGAGCAGTACTTC. The V and J genes are TRBV7-9 and TRBJ2-7; D ambiguous. Germline CDR1 is SEHNR and CDR2 is FQNEAQ (reference sequence). CDR3 length: 15 residues. Trimming left V 0 bases short and J 1 base short, with 10 bases between.